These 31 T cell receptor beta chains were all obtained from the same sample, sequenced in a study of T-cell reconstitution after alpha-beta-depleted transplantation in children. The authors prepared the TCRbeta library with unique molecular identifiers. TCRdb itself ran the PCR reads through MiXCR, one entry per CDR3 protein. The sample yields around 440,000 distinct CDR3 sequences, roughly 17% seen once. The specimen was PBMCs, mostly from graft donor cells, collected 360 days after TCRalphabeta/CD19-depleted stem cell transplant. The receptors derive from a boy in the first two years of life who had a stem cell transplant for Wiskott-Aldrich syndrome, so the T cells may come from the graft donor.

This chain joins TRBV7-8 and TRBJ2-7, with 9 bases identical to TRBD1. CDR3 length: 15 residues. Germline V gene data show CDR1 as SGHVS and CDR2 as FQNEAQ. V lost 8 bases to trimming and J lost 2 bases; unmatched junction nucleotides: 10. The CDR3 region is CASSRRRQGAYEQYF. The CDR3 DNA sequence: TGTGCCAGCTCTCGGCGTCGACAGGGGGCCTACGAGCAGTACTTC.

CDR3 amino acids: CASSLGWTEAFF. The CDR3 nucleotides read TGTGCCAGCAGTTTGGGCTGGACTGAAGCTTTCTTT. J is TRBJ1-1 and V is TRBV12-3 or TRBV12-4; D remains unclear. This CDR3 spans 12 amino acids. Between the trimmed V and J ends, which lost 3 bases and 5 bases, there was a span of 7 bases.

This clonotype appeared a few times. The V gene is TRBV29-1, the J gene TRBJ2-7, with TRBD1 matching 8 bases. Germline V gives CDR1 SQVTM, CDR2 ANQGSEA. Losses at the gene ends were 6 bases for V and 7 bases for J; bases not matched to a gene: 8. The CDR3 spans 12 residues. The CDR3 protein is CSVRTGSREQYF. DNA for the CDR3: TGCAGCGTGCGGACAGGGAGTAGAGAGCAGTACTTC.

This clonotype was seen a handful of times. The CDR3 region is CSVLTGQNIQYF. DNA for the CDR3: TGCAGCGTCTTGACAGGGCAGAACATTCAGTACTTC. V and J are TRBV29-1 and TRBJ2-4; 7 bases agree with TRBD1. The trim removed 6 bases at V and 7 bases at J, leaving 6 bases unmatched. CDR1 and CDR2 (germline): SQVTM, ANQGSEA. The CDR3 has 12 residues.

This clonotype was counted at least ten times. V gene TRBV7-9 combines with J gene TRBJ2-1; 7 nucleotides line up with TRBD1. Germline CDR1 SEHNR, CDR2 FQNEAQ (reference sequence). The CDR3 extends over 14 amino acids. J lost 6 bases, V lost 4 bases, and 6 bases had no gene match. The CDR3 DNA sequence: TGTGCCAGCAGCTATCCGGGACAGACCAATGAGCAGTTCTTC. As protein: CASSYPGQTNEQFF.

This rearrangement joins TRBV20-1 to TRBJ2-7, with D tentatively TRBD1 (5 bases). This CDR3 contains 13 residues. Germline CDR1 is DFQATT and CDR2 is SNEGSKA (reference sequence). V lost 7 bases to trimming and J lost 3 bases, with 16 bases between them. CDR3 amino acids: CSGSHQGNYEQYF. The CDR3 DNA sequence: TGCAGTGGCAGTCATCAGGGAAACTACGAGCAGTACTTC.

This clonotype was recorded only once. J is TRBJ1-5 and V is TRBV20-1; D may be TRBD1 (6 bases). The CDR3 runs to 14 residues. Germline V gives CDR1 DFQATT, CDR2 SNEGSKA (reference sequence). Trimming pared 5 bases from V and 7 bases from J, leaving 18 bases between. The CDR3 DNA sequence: TGCAGTGCTCGAATCCCAACAGGGAGACAGCCCCAGCATTTT. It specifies CSARIPTGRQPQHF.

The CDR3 DNA reads TGCGCCAGCAGCTTGGTTCGTAGCGGGAGCTGGGACGAGCAGTACTTC. Protein sequence: CASSLVRSGSWDEQYF. This chain uses TRBV5-1 with TRBJ2-7, with 9 positions matching TRBD2. Germline V gene sequence: CDR1 SGHRS, CDR2 YFSETQ. The V and J ends lost 0 bases and 5 bases, in that order; junction bases with no gene match: 9. The CDR3 runs 16 residues.

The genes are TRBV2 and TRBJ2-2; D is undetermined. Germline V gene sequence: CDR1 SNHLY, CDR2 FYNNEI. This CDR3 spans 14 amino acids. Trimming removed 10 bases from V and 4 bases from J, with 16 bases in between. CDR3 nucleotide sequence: TGTGCCATACCATGGATAGAAGGCACCGGGGAGCTGTTTTTT. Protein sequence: CAIPWIEGTGELFF.

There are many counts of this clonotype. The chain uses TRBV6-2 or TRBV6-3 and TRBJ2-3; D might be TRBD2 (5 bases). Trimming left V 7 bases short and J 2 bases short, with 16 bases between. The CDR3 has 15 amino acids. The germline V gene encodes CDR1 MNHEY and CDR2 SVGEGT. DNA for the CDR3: TGTGCCAGCACTAGAGGTGAGGGCCCCACAGATACGCAGTATTTT. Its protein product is CASTRGEGPTDTQYF.

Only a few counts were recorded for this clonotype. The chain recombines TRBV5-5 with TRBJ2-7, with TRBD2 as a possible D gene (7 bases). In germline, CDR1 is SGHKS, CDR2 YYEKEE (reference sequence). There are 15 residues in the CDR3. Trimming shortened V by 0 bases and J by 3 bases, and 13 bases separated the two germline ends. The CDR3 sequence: CASSLERGAGYEQYF. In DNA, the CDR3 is TGTGCCAGCAGCTTGGAACGGGGGGCGGGCTACGAGCAGTACTTC.

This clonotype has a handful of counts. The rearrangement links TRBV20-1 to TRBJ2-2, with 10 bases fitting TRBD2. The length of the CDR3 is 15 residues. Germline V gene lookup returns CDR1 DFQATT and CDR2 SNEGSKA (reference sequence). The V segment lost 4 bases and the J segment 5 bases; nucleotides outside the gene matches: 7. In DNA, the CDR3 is TGCAGTGCTAAAGCTAGCGGGAGAAAAACCGGGGAGCTGTTTTTT. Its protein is CSAKASGRKTGELFF.

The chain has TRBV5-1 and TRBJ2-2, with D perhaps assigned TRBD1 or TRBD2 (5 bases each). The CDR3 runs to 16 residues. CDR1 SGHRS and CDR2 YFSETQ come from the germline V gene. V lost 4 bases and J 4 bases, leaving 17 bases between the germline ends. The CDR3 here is CASSQSPGTFTGELFF. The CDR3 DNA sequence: TGCGCCAGCAGCCAATCCCCCGGGACCTTCACCGGGGAGCTGTTTTTT. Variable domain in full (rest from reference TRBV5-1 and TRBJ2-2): KAGVTQTPRYLIKTRGQQVTLSCSPISGHRSVSWYQQTPGQGLQFLFEYFSETQRNKGNFPGRFSGRQFSNSRSEMNVSTLELGDSALYLCASSQSPGTFTGELFFGEGSRLTVL.

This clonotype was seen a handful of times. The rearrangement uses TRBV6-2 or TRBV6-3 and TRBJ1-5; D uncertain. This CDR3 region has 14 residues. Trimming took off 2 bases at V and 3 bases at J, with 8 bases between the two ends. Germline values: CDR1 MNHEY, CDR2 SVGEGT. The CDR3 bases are TGTGCCAGCAGTTACATGGCAGTCAATCAGCCCCAGCATTTT. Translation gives CASSYMAVNQPQHF.

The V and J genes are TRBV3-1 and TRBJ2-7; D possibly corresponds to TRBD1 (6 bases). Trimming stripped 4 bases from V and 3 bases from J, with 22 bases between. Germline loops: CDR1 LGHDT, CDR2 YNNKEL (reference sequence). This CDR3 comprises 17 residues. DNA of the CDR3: TGTGCCAGCAGCCTCCCCGGACAGACCAAAAGGATCTACGAGCAGTACTTC. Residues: CASSLPGQTKRIYEQYF.

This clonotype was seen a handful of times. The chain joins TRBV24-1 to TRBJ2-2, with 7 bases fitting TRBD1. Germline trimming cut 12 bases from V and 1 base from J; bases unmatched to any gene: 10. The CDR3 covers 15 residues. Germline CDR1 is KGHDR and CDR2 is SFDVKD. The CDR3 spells CAESLGTENTGELFF. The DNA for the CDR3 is TGTGCCGAATCACTCGGGACAGAGAACACCGGGGAGCTGTTTTTT.

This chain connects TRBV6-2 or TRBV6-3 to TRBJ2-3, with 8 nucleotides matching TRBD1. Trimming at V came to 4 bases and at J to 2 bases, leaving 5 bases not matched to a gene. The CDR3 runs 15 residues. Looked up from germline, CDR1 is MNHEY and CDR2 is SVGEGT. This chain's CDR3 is CASSWDRFYTDTQYF. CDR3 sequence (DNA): TGTGCCAGCAGTTGGGACAGGTTCTACACAGATACGCAGTATTTT.

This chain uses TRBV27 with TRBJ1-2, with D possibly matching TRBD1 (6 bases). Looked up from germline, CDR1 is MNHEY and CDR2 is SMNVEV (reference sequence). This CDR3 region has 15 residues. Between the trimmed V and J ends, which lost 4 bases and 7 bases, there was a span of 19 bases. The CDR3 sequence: CASSSGGRGYGGYTF. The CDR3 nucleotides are TGTGCCAGCAGTTCCGGCGGCAGGGGATATGGTGGCTACACCTTC.

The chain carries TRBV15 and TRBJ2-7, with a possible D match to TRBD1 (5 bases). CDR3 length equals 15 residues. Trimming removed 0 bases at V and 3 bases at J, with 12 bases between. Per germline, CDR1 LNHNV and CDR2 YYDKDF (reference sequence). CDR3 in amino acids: CATSRDLTAGYEQYF. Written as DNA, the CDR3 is TGTGCCACCAGCAGAGATCTGACAGCAGGCTACGAGCAGTACTTC.

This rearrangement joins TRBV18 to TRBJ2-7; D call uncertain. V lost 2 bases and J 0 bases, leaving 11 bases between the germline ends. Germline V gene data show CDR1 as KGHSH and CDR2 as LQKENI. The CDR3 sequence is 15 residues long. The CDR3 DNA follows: TGTGCCAGCTCACCAGTGGTCACCAGCTCCTACGAGCAGTACTTC. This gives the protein CASSPVVTSSYEQYF.

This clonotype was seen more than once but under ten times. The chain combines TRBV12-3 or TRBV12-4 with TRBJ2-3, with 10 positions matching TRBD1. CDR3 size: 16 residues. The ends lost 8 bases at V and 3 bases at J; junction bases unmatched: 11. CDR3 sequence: CASRTGTGVATDTQYF. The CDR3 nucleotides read TGTGCCAGCCGAACCGGGACAGGGGTTGCGACAGATACGCAGTATTTT.

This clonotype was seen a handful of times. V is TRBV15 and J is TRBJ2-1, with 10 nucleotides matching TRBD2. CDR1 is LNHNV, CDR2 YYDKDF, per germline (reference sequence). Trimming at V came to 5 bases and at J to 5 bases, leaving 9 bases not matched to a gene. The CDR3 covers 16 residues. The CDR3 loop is CATSASGGASDNEQFF. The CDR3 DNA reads TGTGCCACCAGCGCAAGCGGGGGGGCCTCGGACAATGAGCAGTTCTTC.

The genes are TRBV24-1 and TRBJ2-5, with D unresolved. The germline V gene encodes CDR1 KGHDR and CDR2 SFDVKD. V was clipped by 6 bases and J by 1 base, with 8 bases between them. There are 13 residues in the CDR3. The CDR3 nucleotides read TGTGCCACCAGTTTGACGTTCCAAGAGACCCAGTACTTC. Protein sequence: CATSLTFQETQYF.

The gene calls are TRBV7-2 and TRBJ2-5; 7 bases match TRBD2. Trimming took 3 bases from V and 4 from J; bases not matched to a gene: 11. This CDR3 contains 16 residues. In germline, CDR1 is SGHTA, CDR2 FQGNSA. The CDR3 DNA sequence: TGTGCCAGCAGCTTTGCTTTGGCGGGAGACCGAGAGACCCAGTACTTC. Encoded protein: CASSFALAGDRETQYF.

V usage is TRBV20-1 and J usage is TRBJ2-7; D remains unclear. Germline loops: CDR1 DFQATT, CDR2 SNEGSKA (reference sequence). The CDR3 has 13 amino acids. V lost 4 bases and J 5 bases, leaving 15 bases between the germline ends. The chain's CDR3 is CSATPFSRDEQYF. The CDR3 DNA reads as TGCAGTGCTACCCCCTTCAGTCGGGACGAGCAGTACTTC.

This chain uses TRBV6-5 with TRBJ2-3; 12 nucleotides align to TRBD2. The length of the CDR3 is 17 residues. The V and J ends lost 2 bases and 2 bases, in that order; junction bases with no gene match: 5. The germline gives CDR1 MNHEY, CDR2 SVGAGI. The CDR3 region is CASSYRLAGESTDTQYF. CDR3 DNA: TGTGCCAGCAGTTACCGACTAGCGGGAGAATCCACAGATACGCAGTATTTT.

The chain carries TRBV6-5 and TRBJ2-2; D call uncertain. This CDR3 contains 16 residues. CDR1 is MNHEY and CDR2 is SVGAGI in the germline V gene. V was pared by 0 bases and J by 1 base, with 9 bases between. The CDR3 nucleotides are TGTGCCAGCAGTTACTCGAACACGGGGAACACCGGGGAGCTGTTTTTT. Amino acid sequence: CASSYSNTGNTGELFF.

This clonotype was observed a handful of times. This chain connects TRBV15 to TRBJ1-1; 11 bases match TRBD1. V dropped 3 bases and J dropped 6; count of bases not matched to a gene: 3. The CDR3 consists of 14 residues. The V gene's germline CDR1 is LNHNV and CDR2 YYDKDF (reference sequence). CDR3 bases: TGTGCCACCAGCAGCGGACAGGGGGCCTCTGAAGCTTTCTTT. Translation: CATSSGQGASEAFF.

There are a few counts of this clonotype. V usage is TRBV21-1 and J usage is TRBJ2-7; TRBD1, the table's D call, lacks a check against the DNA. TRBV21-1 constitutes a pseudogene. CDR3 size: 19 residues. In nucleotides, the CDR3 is TGTGCCAGCAGCCTACACCCGTCCGGGACAGGGAGAACGGGCTACGAGCAGTACTTC. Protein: CASSLHPSGTGRTGYEQYF.

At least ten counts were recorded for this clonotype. The CDR3 loop reads CASSQVGHKNTEAFF. In DNA form, the CDR3 reads TGTGCCAGCAGCCAAGTTGGCCACAAGAACACTGAAGCTTTCTTT. The V call is TRBV3-1, the J call TRBJ1-1; D uncertain. The V gene lost 1 base and the J gene lost 1 base, with 10 bases spanning the gap. Germline V gene lookup returns CDR1 LGHDT and CDR2 YNNKEL (reference sequence). The CDR3 has 15 amino acids.

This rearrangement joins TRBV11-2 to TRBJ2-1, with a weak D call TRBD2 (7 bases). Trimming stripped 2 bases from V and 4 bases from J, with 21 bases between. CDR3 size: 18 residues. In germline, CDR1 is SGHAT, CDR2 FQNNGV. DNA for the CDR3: TGTGCCAGCAGCTTACGGGACAAGTCCGGTAGCGGGTACAATGAGCAGTTCTTC. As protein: CASSLRDKSGSGYNEQFF.